The 24 T cell receptor beta chains presented below share a single source sample, sequenced in a study of shared clonotypes between healthy human individuals. Selected positively for CCR7 and CD45RO-negative, naive CD8 cells excluded terminally differentiated effector memory CD45RA+ cells. Measured with immunoSEQ multiplex PCR; TCRdb has only the in-frame clones, and not every one. The table shows around 620,000 clones, with approximately 95% occurring only once. The material sequenced was naive CD8+ T cells sorted from blood. The source of these receptors is a woman in her 30s in good health.

This sequence joins TRBV28 and TRBJ1-2, with no clear D. The V gene lost 2 bases and the J gene lost 6 bases, with 13 bases spanning the gap. The CDR3 length is 14 residues. CDR1 MDHEN and CDR2 SYDVKM come from the germline V gene. The CDR3: CASSLVWLKDGYTF. Here the CDR3 DNA reads TGTGCCAGCAGTTTAGTCTGGCTCAAGGATGGCTACACCTTC.

The chain has TRBV9 and TRBJ1-2; D possibly corresponds to TRBD1 (6 bases). This CDR3 comprises 12 residues. Per germline, CDR1 SGDLS and CDR2 YYNGEE. Trimming pared 5 bases from V and 3 bases from J, leaving 8 bases between. DNA of the CDR3: TGTGCCAGCAGAGGGGGGGACTATGGCTACACCTTC. Translated, it gives CASRGGDYGYTF.

This clone was picked up one time. The chain couples TRBV29-1 to TRBJ2-5; D may correspond to TRBD1 or TRBD2 (7 bases each). Deletions cut 3 bases from V and 2 bases from J, with 25 bases between. CDR3 size: 18 residues. Per the germline V gene, CDR1 is SQVTM and CDR2 is ANQGSEA. CDR3 bases: TGCAGCGTTGATGGCATTTCTAGGACTAGGGGGCTACAAGAGACCCAGTACTTC. This encodes CSVDGISRTRGLQETQYF.

In this sample, this clone turned up once. The V call is TRBV27, the J call TRBJ2-1; D is uncertain. V shed 3 bases and J shed 0 bases, with 9 bases lying between them. The CDR3 length is 15 residues. Germline CDR1 reads MNHEY; CDR2 reads SMNVEV (reference sequence). The CDR3 region is CASSLASSSYNEQFF. Here the CDR3 DNA reads TGTGCCAGCAGTTTGGCGTCCAGCTCCTACAATGAGCAGTTCTTC.

This CDR3 reads CASSQRQAHEKLFF. The CDR3 region has the DNA TGTGCCAGCTCGCAGAGACAGGCACATGAAAAACTGTTTTTT. This rearrangement joins TRBV28 to TRBJ1-4; D possibly corresponds to TRBD1 (6 bases). Germline values: CDR1 MDHEN, CDR2 SYDVKM. The CDR3 contains 14 residues. Between the trimmed V and J ends, which lost 8 bases and 6 bases, there was a span of 16 bases.

This clone was seen a single time. The CDR3 reads CASSRDGAYYEQYF. The CDR3 DNA reads TGTGCCAGTAGTAGGGACGGAGCCTACTACGAGCAGTACTTC. The chain joins TRBV19 to TRBJ2-7, with D possibly being TRBD1 or TRBD2 (5 bases each). CDR1 LNHDA and CDR2 SQIVND come from the germline V gene (reference sequence). The CDR3 covers 14 residues. The V end was cut by 4 bases, the J end by 3 bases, with 13 bases between.

CDR3: CASSSGWNTEAFF. CDR3 coding DNA: TGTGCCAGTAGTAGTGGGTGGAACACTGAAGCTTTCTTT. The chain employs TRBV19 and TRBJ1-1; D remains unclear. The germline V gene has CDR1 LNHDA and CDR2 SQIVND (reference sequence). This CDR3 region has 13 residues. Trimming cost V 4 bases and J 1 base, with 7 bases left between them. The variable domain in full, completed from reference TRBV19 and TRBJ1-1, reads DGGITQSPKYLFRKEGQNVTLSCEQNLNHDAMYWYRQDPGQGLRLIYYSQIVNDFQKGDIAEGYSVSREKKESFPLTVTSAQKNPTAFYLCASSSGWNTEAFFGQGTRLTVV.

The V and J genes are TRBV11-3 and TRBJ2-7; unclear D gene. Germline-derived CDR1 and CDR2 are SGHNT and YENEEA. V lost 0 bases and J lost 2, with 11 bases in between. The CDR3 contains 15 residues. CDR3 DNA sequence: TGTGCCAGCAGCTTAGATTTCGGCCAGGCCTACGAGCAGTACTTC. Translating it yields CASSLDFGQAYEQYF.

The rearrangement links TRBV27 to TRBJ1-1; D call uncertain. Germline loops: CDR1 MNHEY, CDR2 SMNVEV (reference sequence). The V end lost 2 bases, the J end lost 0 bases, and 10 bases lay between the germline ends. The CDR3 spans 15 residues. CDR3: CASSLDQDMNTEAFF. CDR3 DNA: TGTGCCAGCAGTTTAGATCAAGACATGAACACTGAAGCTTTCTTT.

The V call is TRBV15, the J call TRBJ2-5, with 7 bases matching TRBD1. Looked up from germline, CDR1 is LNHNV and CDR2 is YYDKDF (reference sequence). V was clipped by 4 bases and J by 1 base; unmatched bases: 0. CDR3 length: 13 amino acids. The CDR3 here is CATSTGGQETQYF. The CDR3, as DNA: TGTGCCACCAGCACAGGGGGCCAAGAGACCCAGTACTTC.

The genes are TRBV7-9 and TRBJ2-2; perhaps D is TRBD1 or TRBD2 (6 bases each). CDR1 SEHNR and CDR2 FQNEAQ come from the germline V gene (reference sequence). The CDR3 is 15 residues long. Trimming pared 1 base from V and 6 bases from J, leaving 12 bases between. CDR3 region: CASSLEWGAAGELFF. The CDR3 DNA reads TGTGCCAGCAGCTTAGAGTGGGGGGCCGCCGGGGAGCTGTTTTTT.

V usage is TRBV19 and J usage is TRBJ2-1, with D perhaps matching TRBD2 (5 bases). The CDR3 runs 13 residues. The V gene's germline CDR1 is LNHDA and CDR2 SQIVND (reference sequence). V was trimmed by 3 bases and J by 7 bases, leaving 10 bases between them. The CDR3 region is CASSMNPGNEQFF. Here the CDR3 DNA reads TGTGCCAGTAGTATGAACCCGGGAAATGAGCAGTTCTTC.

The V and J genes are TRBV18 and TRBJ2-1; 7 bases match TRBD1. V trimming: 2 bases; J trimming: 4 bases; junction bases outside the gene matches: 2. CDR1 and CDR2 (germline): KGHSH, LQKENI. The CDR3 contains 14 residues. The CDR3 coding sequence is TGTGCCAGCTCACCAGGGGACAGTTACAATGAGCAGTTCTTC. Translated, it gives CASSPGDSYNEQFF.

J is TRBJ1-2 and V is TRBV9, with 9 bases matching TRBD1. CDR1 and CDR2 from the germline V gene are SGDLS and YYNGEE. V shed 2 bases and J 5 bases; nucleotides not matched to a gene: 4. The CDR3 runs 14 residues. CDR3 protein: CASSVGTGTYGYTF. The CDR3 DNA is TGTGCCAGCAGCGTCGGGACAGGGACTTATGGCTACACCTTC.

The chain uses TRBV9 and TRBJ2-4, with 9 bases that match TRBD2. The CDR3 totals 13 residues. V shed 3 bases, J shed 8 bases, and the junction held 3 bases outside the gene matches. Per germline, CDR1 SGDLS and CDR2 YYNGEE. The DNA for the CDR3 is TGTGCCAGCAGCGATAGCGGGAGTGACATTCAGTACTTC. Translating it yields CASSDSGSDIQYF.

As for this clone: The sample holds other DNA sequences that translate to the same CDR3. V usage is TRBV5-1 and J usage is TRBJ2-1, with no clear D. Germline CDR1 is SGHRS and CDR2 is YFSETQ. The germline V and J ends were trimmed by 0 bases and 8 bases, with 6 bases remaining between them. The CDR3 runs to 12 residues. In DNA, the CDR3 is TGCGCCAGCAGCTTGGGAGTTGATGAGCAGTTCTTC. It specifies CASSLGVDEQFF.

The gene calls are TRBV2 and TRBJ2-1, with D tentatively TRBD1 or TRBD2 (5 bases each). Trimming cost V 2 bases and J 7 bases, with 18 bases left between them. Germline values: CDR1 SNHLY, CDR2 FYNNEI. The CDR3 runs to 16 residues. The CDR3 DNA sequence: TGTGCCAGCAGTGAAAAATCTGGGGGTTTATGGAATGAGCAGTTCTTC. Protein product: CASSEKSGGLWNEQFF.

The J gene is TRBJ2-2, the V gene TRBV4-1; D is undetermined. V dropped 1 base and J dropped 6 bases, with 3 bases sitting between them. In germline, CDR1 is MGHRA, CDR2 YSYEKL. This CDR3 is 12 amino acids long. CDR3 nucleotide sequence: TGCGCCAGCAGCCAAGGTTCCGGGGAGCTGTTTTTT. Protein product: CASSQGSGELFF.

The chain combines TRBV28 with TRBJ2-7; TRBD1 matches 11 bases. The CDR3 extends over 20 amino acids. With 5 bases clipped from V and 2 bases from J, the junction kept 20 bases outside the gene matches. CDR1 and CDR2 from the germline V gene are MDHEN and SYDVKM. In nucleotides, the CDR3 is TGTGCCAGCAGTCCGGAACGTTATAGTGTGACGGGACAGGGGGCCTACGAGCAGTACTTC. This codes for CASSPERYSVTGQGAYEQYF. The full variable domain, with the rest looked up from reference TRBV28 and TRBJ2-7, is DVKVTQSSRYLVKRTGEKVFLECVQDMDHENMFWYRQDPGLGLRLIYFSYDVKMKEKGDIPEGYSVSREKKERFSLILESASTNQTSMYLCASSPERYSVTGQGAYEQYFGPGTRLTVT.

The V and J genes are TRBV15 and TRBJ1-1, with D possibly being TRBD1 (5 bases). The CDR3 runs 13 residues. Trimming pared 5 bases from V and 11 bases from J, leaving 18 bases between. The germline gives CDR1 LNHNV, CDR2 YYDKDF (reference sequence). CDR3 sequence reads: CATSETSGYGAFF. CDR3 nucleotide sequence: TGTGCCACCAGCGAGACCTCAGGGTATGGGGCTTTCTTT. Drawing the rest from reference TRBV15 and TRBJ1-1, the complete variable domain is DAMVIQNPRYQVTQFGKPVTLSCSQTLNHNVMYWYQQKSSQAPKLLFHYYDKDFNNEADTPDNFQSRRPNTSFCFLDIRSPGLGDTAMYLCATSETSGYGAFFGQGTRLTVV.

This chain connects TRBV27 to TRBJ2-5; 16 bases line up with TRBD2. The trim removed 5 bases at V and 5 bases at J, leaving 5 bases unmatched. Per germline, CDR1 MNHEY and CDR2 SMNVEV (reference sequence). The CDR3 consists of 16 residues. CDR3 DNA: TGTGCCAGCAGTCCCGGGACTAGCGGGAGGGGGGAGACCCAGTACTTC. This codes for CASSPGTSGRGETQYF.

The chain uses TRBV14 and TRBJ2-5; D gene uncertain. The end of the DNA is better explained by TRBJ2-7, so the J call may be wrong. Germline values: CDR1 SGHDN, CDR2 FVKESK. The CDR3 covers 13 residues. CDR3 region: CASSQDGFNEQYF. The CDR3 DNA follows: TGTGCCAGCAGCCAAGATGGGTTCAACGAGCAGTACTTC.

The chain has TRBV6-4 and TRBJ1-5; D is perhaps TRBD1 (5 bases). With 0 bases removed from V and 1 base from J, the gap between germline ends came to 10 bases. Germline values: CDR1 MRHNA, CDR2 SNTAGT. The CDR3 covers 16 residues. The chain's CDR3 is CASSDSAGISNQPQHF. The CDR3 DNA is TGTGCCAGCAGTGACTCCGCAGGGATAAGCAATCAGCCCCAGCATTTT.

The rearrangement uses TRBV29-1 and TRBJ2-7, with D hard to call. CDR1 is SQVTM, CDR2 ANQGSEA, per germline. Trimming pared 4 bases from V and 2 bases from J, leaving 6 bases between. This CDR3 comprises 11 residues. DNA of the CDR3: TGCAGCGTTGCTACTACCTACGAGCAGTACTTC. It codes for CSVATTYEQYF.